The 13 T cell receptor beta chains given below trace back to one sample, sequenced in a study of response to subunit inactivated influenza vaccine. MiXCR was run by TCRdb on the RT-PCR reads, yielding one entry per CDR3 protein. In the table there are some 300,000 distinct CDR3 sequences, 20% to 25% of which are singletons. The starting material was PBMCs from blood, obtained approximately 22 months after vaccination. All receptors derive from a man between 50 and 69 years old who received an inactivated influenza vaccine.

V is TRBV5-1 and J is TRBJ2-1; 7 bases map to TRBD2. V lost 6 bases to trimming and J lost 6 bases; unmatched junction nucleotides: 9. Germline-derived CDR1 and CDR2 are SGHRS and YFSETQ. The CDR3 has 14 amino acids. The CDR3 loop reads CASNPGGGVNEQFF. The CDR3 region has the DNA TGCGCCAGCAACCCGGGAGGCGGCGTCAATGAGCAGTTCTTC.

This clonotype appeared many times. The J gene is TRBJ1-1, the V gene TRBV4-3, with 9 positions matching TRBD1. V lost 3 bases, J lost 11 bases, and 13 bases stayed unmatched. CDR3 length equals 15 residues. Looked up from germline, CDR1 is LGHNA and CDR2 is YSLEER. CDR3 DNA: TGCGCCAGCAGCCAGGAGAGGCGGGACAGGGTCGGGGCTTTCTTT. This gives the protein CASSQERRDRVGAFF.

This chain uses TRBV25-1 with TRBJ1-4; 7 bases agree with TRBD1. With V trimmed by 3 bases and J by 2 bases, 3 bases remained unmatched. CDR1 is MGHDK, CDR2 SYGVNS, per germline. The CDR3 is 15 residues long. The CDR3 sequence is CASSDLTGTNEKLFF. In nucleotides, the CDR3 is TGTGCCAGCAGTGACCTGACAGGGACTAATGAAAAACTGTTTTTT.

The V call is TRBV20-1, the J call TRBJ1-5; maybe TRBD1 (5 bases). The CDR3 is made up of 14 amino acids. The germline V gene has CDR1 DFQATT and CDR2 SNEGSKA (reference sequence). V was cut by 6 bases and J by 0 bases, with 12 bases left in between. CDR3 sequence reads: CSAPGHNSNQPQHF. The CDR3 DNA sequence: TGCAGTGCCCCCGGACATAATAGCAATCAGCCCCAGCATTTT.

This chain connects TRBV11-1 to TRBJ2-7; D not resolved. The CDR3 runs to 14 residues. Trimming took 5 bases from V and 2 from J, leaving 13 bases between them. The germline V gene encodes CDR1 SGHAT and CDR2 FQDESV (reference sequence). CDR3 loop: CASSRPEFTYEQYF. The DNA for the CDR3 is TGTGCCAGCAGCCGTCCTGAGTTTACCTACGAGCAGTACTTC.

This clonotype has only a few counts. The V gene is TRBV7-2, the J gene TRBJ1-6; TRBD1 matches at 9 bases. After removal of 2 bases from V and 10 bases from J, the junction contained 9 bases not matched to a gene. CDR3 size: 16 residues. Germline-derived CDR1 and CDR2 are SGHTA and FQGNSA. Here the CDR3 DNA reads TGTGCCAGCAGCTTAAGGACAGGGGCATCGGGGTCACCCCTCCACTTT. Translating it yields CASSLRTGASGSPLHF.

This clonotype was found a few times. This chain uses TRBV5-1 with TRBJ2-7; 16 nucleotides agree with TRBD2. Germline V lookup: CDR1 SGHRS, CDR2 YFSETQ. The trim removed 4 bases at V and 1 base at J, leaving 5 bases unmatched. The CDR3 is 17 amino acids. CDR3 sequence (DNA): TGCGCCAGCAGCGGGACTAGCGGGAGGGCCTTTTCCTACGAGCAGTACTTC. Amino acids: CASSGTSGRAFSYEQYF.

The table lists this clonotype with a few counts. The chain has TRBV12-3 or TRBV12-4 and TRBJ1-2; D is ambiguous. The length of the CDR3 is 13 residues. V lost 5 bases, J lost 8 bases, and 15 bases lay in between. The CDR3, as DNA: TGTGCCAGCAGTCAAGACGGGGTTTTGGGCTACACCTTC. Its translation is CASSQDGVLGYTF.

This clonotype came up a few times. V usage is TRBV4-1 and J usage is TRBJ2-7; D is unresolved. Germline assignment: CDR1 MGHRA and CDR2 YSYEKL. The germline V and J ends were trimmed by 2 bases and 7 bases, with 6 bases remaining between them. The CDR3 is made up of 11 amino acids. CDR3 sequence reads: CASSQLGEQYF. CDR3 DNA: TGCGCCAGCAGCCAACTGGGGGAGCAGTACTTC.

V and J are TRBV5-4 and TRBJ1-3, with D perhaps matching TRBD1 (5 bases). The CDR3 has 15 amino acids. Looked up from germline, CDR1 is SGHNT and CDR2 is YYREEE (reference sequence). The V end lost 0 bases, the J end lost 2 bases, and 9 bases lay between the germline ends. The CDR3 sequence: CASSLAAGTGNTIYF. The CDR3 DNA follows: TGTGCCAGCAGCTTGGCCGCAGGGACTGGAAACACCATATATTTT.

This clonotype was detected only a few times. The V call is TRBV6-1, the J call TRBJ1-2; a weak D match, TRBD1 (5 bases). Germline V gives CDR1 MNHNS, CDR2 SASEGT. This CDR3 has 13 residues. V gave up 6 bases and J gave up 3 bases, with 11 bases separating them. CDR3 in amino acids: CASRRGGDYGYTF. CDR3 bases: TGTGCCAGCAGAAGGGGTGGGGACTATGGCTACACCTTC.

The table lists this clonotype with a few counts. The chain combines TRBV4-2 with TRBJ1-2, with TRBD1 as a possible D gene (6 bases). Germline values: CDR1 LGHNA, CDR2 YNFKEQ. Trimming took off 0 bases at V and 4 bases at J, with 15 bases between the two ends. This CDR3 is built from 16 residues. The CDR3 region is CASSQDRGTPSYGYTF. DNA of the CDR3: TGTGCCAGCAGCCAAGATCGTGGGACACCCAGCTATGGCTACACCTTC.

This clonotype has a handful of counts. J is TRBJ1-1 and V is TRBV29-1; TRBD1 aligns across 7 bases. Germline CDR1 and CDR2: SQVTM and ANQGSEA. The trim removed 4 bases at V and 5 bases at J, leaving 16 bases unmatched. The CDR3 runs to 16 residues. CDR3 coding DNA: TGCAGCGTTGGGCCGGTCGGGTTGGCAGGGGGGACTGAAGCTTTCTTT. This gives the protein CSVGPVGLAGGTEAFF.